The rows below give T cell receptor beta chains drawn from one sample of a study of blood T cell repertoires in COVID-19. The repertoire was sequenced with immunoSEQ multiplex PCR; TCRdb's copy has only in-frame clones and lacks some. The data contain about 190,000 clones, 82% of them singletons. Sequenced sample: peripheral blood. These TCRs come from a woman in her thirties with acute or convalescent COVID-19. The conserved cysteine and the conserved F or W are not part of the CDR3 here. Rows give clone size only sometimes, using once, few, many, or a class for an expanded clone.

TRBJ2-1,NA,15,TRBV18,ASSPWGGESSYNEQF
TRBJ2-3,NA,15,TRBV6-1,ASSGLAGGGSTDTQY
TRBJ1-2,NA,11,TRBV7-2,ASSSTANYGYT
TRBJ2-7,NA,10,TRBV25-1,ASSEYVNEQY
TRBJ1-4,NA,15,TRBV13,ASTRQGQGAQGEKLF
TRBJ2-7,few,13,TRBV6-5,ASSYERVPSREQY
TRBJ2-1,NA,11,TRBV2,ASISGGEGEQF
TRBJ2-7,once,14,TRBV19,ASSLNAGLKGYEQY
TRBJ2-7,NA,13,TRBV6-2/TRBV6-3,ASSLGGVTMDEQY
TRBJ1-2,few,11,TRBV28,ASSLQGNYGYT
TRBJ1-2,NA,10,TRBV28,ASGGQDYGYT
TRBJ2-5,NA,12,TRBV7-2,ASSRGQTQETQY
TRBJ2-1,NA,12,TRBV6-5,ASSTLAAYNEQF
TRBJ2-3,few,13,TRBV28,ASSFGAFYTDTQY
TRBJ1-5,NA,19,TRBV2,ASSVFSPGVTGARGNQPQH
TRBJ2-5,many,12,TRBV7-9,ASSPAGFRETQY
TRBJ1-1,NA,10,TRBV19,ASSRKGAEAF
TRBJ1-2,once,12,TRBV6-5,ASSWTTVSTGYT
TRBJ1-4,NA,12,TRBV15,ATSRRGGNEKLF
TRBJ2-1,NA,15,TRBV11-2,ASSLQTLFLFNNEQF